The 16 T cell receptor beta chains presented below share a single source sample, sequenced in a study of T-cell memory formation after mild COVID-19. MiXCR, run by TCRdb on the 5' RACE reads, gives a single entry per CDR3 protein. In the table there are approximately 300,000 distinct CDR3 sequences, roughly 19% of which are singletons. What was sequenced was PBMCs or a T cell subset sorted from them (not recorded which). Receptors originate from a man younger than 35 who had mild COVID-19 (a few samples of this study predate the infection). Cell type and time point are not known.

This clonotype came up a few times. The chain recombines TRBV4-1 with TRBJ1-6; TRBD1 might be the D (5 bases). There are 18 residues in the CDR3. Per germline, CDR1 MGHRA and CDR2 YSYEKL. The ends were cut back, 2 bases at V and 0 bases at J, with 14 bases in the middle. CDR3 nucleotide sequence: TGCGCCAGCAGCCAATGGGACTCTTTAAGCTCCTATAATTCACCCCTCCACTTT. Translating gives CASSQWDSLSSYNSPLHF.

This clonotype was counted a few times. V is TRBV7-2 and J is TRBJ1-2; D is undetermined. Trimming cost V 3 bases and J 4 bases, with 18 bases left between them. Germline values: CDR1 SGHTA, CDR2 FQGNSA. CDR3 length: 16 amino acids. CDR3 DNA sequence: TGTGCCAGCAGCTTCCCAGCACCAGGCAGGTTCTATGGCTACACCTTC. This sequence encodes CASSFPAPGRFYGYTF.

The chain joins TRBV5-1 to TRBJ2-7; D not certain. This CDR3 has 11 residues. The germline CDR1 and CDR2 sequences are SGHRS and YFSETQ. The V gene lost 6 bases and the J gene lost 5 bases, with 9 bases spanning the gap. Here the CDR3 reads CASKFGHEQYF. CDR3 DNA: TGCGCCAGCAAATTCGGCCACGAGCAGTACTTC.

The chain joins TRBV4-1 to TRBJ2-7; 10 bases align to TRBD1. CDR1 is MGHRA, CDR2 YSYEKL, per germline. The CDR3 is 15 amino acids. The V and J ends lost 4 bases and 5 bases, in that order; junction bases with no gene match: 8. The CDR3 reads CASSPNPGQGNEQYF. The CDR3 DNA is TGCGCCAGCAGCCCCAATCCGGGACAGGGGAACGAGCAGTACTTC.

This clonotype has more than one count but fewer than ten. This chain connects TRBV30 to TRBJ2-3, with D possibly TRBD1 on 6 matching bases. CDR3 length equals 14 residues. Germline V gives CDR1 GTSNPN, CDR2 SVGIG (reference sequence). V gave up 2 bases and J gave up 3 bases, with 12 bases separating them. For the CDR3, the DNA is TGTGCCTGGAGTAATCAGGGGAGTACAGATACGCAGTATTTT. Translating it yields CAWSNQGSTDTQYF.

J is TRBJ2-2 and V is TRBV29-1; a weak D match, TRBD2 (5 bases). Per the germline V gene, CDR1 is SQVTM and CDR2 is ANQGSEA. This CDR3 contains 11 residues. Trimming removed 2 bases at V and 8 bases at J, with 6 bases between. The CDR3 spells CSVERGGELFF. CDR3 in DNA: TGCAGCGTTGAACGGGGAGGGGAGCTGTTTTTT.

CDR3 protein: CSARTGAADTQYF. CDR3 nucleotides: TGCAGCGCCCGGACAGGGGCGGCAGATACGCAGTATTTT. The chain uses TRBV29-1 and TRBJ2-3; 9 bases line up with TRBD1. J was trimmed by 4 bases and V by 7 bases; bases with no gene match: 6. Germline V CDR1 and CDR2: SQVTM, ANQGSEA. This CDR3 region has 13 residues.

The chain combines TRBV3-1 with TRBJ2-1; perhaps TRBD1 as D (6 bases). CDR3 length: 16 residues. The V end was cut by 1 base, the J end by 2 bases, with 12 bases between. CDR1 and CDR2 from the germline V gene are LGHDT and YNNKEL (reference sequence). CDR3 coding DNA: TGTGCCAGCAGCCAAGTCCCGGGACAACCCTACAATGAGCAGTTCTTC. Protein: CASSQVPGQPYNEQFF.

This clonotype was seen ten or more times. The chain is built from TRBV12-3 or TRBV12-4 and TRBJ1-2, with D hard to call. The CDR3 totals 16 residues. Deletions cut 5 bases from V and 3 bases from J, with 19 bases between. This chain's CDR3 is CASSPTGPQTYYGYTF. In nucleotides, the CDR3 is TGTGCCAGCAGTCCAACCGGGCCTCAGACCTACTATGGCTACACCTTC.

This sequence joins TRBV5-5 and TRBJ2-3, with D perhaps matching TRBD1 or TRBD2 (5 bases each). Germline V CDR1 and CDR2: SGHKS, YYEKEE (reference sequence). CDR3 length equals 15 residues. V lost 0 bases to trimming and J lost 2 bases, with 10 bases between them. CDR3 coding DNA: TGTGCCAGCAGCTTGGCTGGGGGAGACACAGATACGCAGTATTTT. It codes for CASSLAGGDTDTQYF.

V and J are TRBV19 and TRBJ2-7, with D tentatively TRBD1 (5 bases). Trimming stripped 4 bases from V and 3 bases from J, with 10 bases between. The germline V gene encodes CDR1 LNHDA and CDR2 SQIVND (reference sequence). The CDR3 covers 13 residues. The CDR3, as DNA: TGTGCCAGTAGTAAGCAGGGCGGCTACGAGCAGTACTTC. Translated, it gives CASSKQGGYEQYF.

The chain uses TRBV7-6 and TRBJ2-2, with D perhaps matching TRBD1 (6 bases). Germline values: CDR1 SGHVS, CDR2 FNYEAQ. This CDR3 contains 17 residues. Deletions cut 5 bases from V and 4 bases from J, with 20 bases between. CDR3 protein: CASSPAPGRGGTGELFF. DNA for the CDR3: TGTGCCAGCAGCCCCGCCCCTGGCAGGGGCGGCACCGGGGAGCTGTTTTTT.

The table lists this clonotype with a few counts. This chain links TRBV7-9 with TRBJ1-1; no clear D gene. This CDR3 has 13 residues. The V gene lost 1 base and the J gene lost 3 bases, with 6 bases spanning the gap. Germline values: CDR1 SEHNR, CDR2 FQNEAQ (reference sequence). CDR3 in DNA: TGTGCCAGCAGCTTAGACTCGTACACTGAAGCTTTCTTT. Amino acid sequence: CASSLDSYTEAFF. The whole variable domain, filled in from reference TRBV7-9 and TRBJ1-1, reads DTGVSQNPRHKITKRGQNVTFRCDPISEHNRLYWYRQTLGQGPEFLTYFQNEAQLEKSRLLSDRFSAERPKGSFSTLEIQRTEQGDSAMYLCASSLDSYTEAFFGQGTRLTVV.

This clonotype has only a few counts. The chain links TRBV5-1 to TRBJ2-3, with unresolved D. V shed 2 bases and J shed 4 bases, with 11 bases lying between them. This CDR3 comprises 14 residues. CDR1 SGHRS and CDR2 YFSETQ come from the germline V gene. The CDR3 protein is CASSLYVSADTQYF. In nucleotides, the CDR3 is TGCGCCAGCAGCTTATACGTGTCGGCAGATACGCAGTATTTT.

This clonotype turned up a few times. The V gene is TRBV20-1, the J gene TRBJ2-7, with no clear D. The CDR3 extends over 12 amino acids. The germline CDR1 and CDR2 sequences are DFQATT and SNEGSKA (reference sequence). Trimming took off 4 bases at V and 0 bases at J, with 7 bases between the two ends. CDR3 sequence: CSATASSYEQYV. DNA for the CDR3: TGCAGTGCTACGGCCAGCTCCTACGAGCAGTACGTC.

The chain combines TRBV30 with TRBJ1-1; D perhaps matches TRBD1 (6 bases). The CDR3 totals 11 residues. Germline V gives CDR1 GTSNPN, CDR2 SVGIG (reference sequence). Trimming stripped 2 bases from V and 10 bases from J, with 11 bases between. CDR3 loop: CAWSYGQSAFF. CDR3 nucleotides: TGTGCCTGGAGTTACGGACAGTCAGCTTTCTTT.